This T cell receptor (beta chain) originates from a study of post-analysis software for immune sequencing data. Points from the study as a whole: For normalized Chao1 diversity, multiple sclerosis patients scored significantly lower than controls did. Those samples that were prepared in the same batch co-clustered strongly by F measure. A handful of TRBV segments, including TRBV5-6, TRBV5-1 and TRBV20-1, were more frequent in patients than controls.

Prepared TCR beta cDNA libraries contained unique molecular identifiers. TCRdb reanalysed the PCR reads using MiXCR and keeps one entry per CDR3 protein. Found here are around 180,000 distinct CDR3 sequences, roughly 30% of them singletons; the top ten hold around 1.5%. This CDR3 region has 16 residues. The V gene lost 3 bases and the J gene lost 0 bases, with 13 bases spanning the gap. CDR1 SGHRS and CDR2 YFSETQ come from the germline V gene. Ten or more counts support this clonotype. The antigen remains unidentified. The chain uses TRBV5-1 and TRBJ2-1; D is unresolved. The TCR sequence derives from a girl aged 10 to 17 with multiple sclerosis. The sequencing input was blood. The CDR3 DNA reads TGCGCCAGCAGCTGGGTAGCTAGAGACTCCTACAATGAGCAGTTCTTC. This gives the protein CASSWVARDSYNEQFF.